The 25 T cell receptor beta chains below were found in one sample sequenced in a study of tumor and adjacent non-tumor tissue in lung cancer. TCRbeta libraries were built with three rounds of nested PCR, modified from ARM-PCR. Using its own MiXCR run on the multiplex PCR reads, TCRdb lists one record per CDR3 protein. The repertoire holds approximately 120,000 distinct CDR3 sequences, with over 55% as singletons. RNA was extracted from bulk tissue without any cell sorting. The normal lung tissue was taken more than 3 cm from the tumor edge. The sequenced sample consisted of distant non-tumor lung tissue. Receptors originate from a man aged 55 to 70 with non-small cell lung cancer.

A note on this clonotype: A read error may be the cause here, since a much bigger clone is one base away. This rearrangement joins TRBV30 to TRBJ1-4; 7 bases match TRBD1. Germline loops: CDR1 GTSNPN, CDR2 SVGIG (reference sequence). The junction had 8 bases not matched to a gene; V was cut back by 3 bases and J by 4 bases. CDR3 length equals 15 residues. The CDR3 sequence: CAWRKTGVHNEKLFF. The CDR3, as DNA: TGTGCCTGGAGGAAAACAGGGGTGCATAATGAAAAACTGTTTTTT.

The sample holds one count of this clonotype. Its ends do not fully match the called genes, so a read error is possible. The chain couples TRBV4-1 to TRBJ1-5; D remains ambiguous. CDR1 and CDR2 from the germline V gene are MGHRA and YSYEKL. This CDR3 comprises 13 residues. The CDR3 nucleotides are TGCGCCAGTAGCCAAGACTTAATTCAGCCCCAGCATTTT. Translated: CASSQDLIQPQHF.

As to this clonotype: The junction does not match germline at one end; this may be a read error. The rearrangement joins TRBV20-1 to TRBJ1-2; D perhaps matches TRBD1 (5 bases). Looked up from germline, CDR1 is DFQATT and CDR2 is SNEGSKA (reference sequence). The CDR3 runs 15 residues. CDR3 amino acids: CSARDRGRVPYDYTF. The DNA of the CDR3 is TGCAGTGCTAGAGATCGAGGCAGGGTACCCTATGACTACACCTTC.

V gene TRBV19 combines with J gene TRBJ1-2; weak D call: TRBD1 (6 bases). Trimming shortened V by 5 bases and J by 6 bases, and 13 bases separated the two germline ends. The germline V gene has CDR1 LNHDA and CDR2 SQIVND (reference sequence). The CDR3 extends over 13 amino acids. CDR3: CASSQQGFDGYTF. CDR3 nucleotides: TGTGCCAGTAGTCAACAGGGATTCGATGGCTACACCTTC.

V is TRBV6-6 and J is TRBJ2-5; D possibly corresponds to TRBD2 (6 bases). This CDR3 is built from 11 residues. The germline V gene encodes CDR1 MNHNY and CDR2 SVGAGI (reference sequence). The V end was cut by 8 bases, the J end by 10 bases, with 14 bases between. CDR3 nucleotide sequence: TGTGCCAGCGCAGAGGAGGGGATCCAGTACTTC. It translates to CASAEEGIQYF.

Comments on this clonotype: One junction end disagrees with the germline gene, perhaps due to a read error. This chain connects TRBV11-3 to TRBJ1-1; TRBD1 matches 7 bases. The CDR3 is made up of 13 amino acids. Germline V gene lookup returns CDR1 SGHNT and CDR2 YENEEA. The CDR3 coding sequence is TGTGCCAACAGGAACAGGGGCAACACTGAAACTTTCTTT. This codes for CANRNRGNTETFF.

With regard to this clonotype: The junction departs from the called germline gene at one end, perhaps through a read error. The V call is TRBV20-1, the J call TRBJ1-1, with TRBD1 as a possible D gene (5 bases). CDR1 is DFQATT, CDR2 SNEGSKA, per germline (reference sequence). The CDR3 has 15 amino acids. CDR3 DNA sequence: TGCAGAGCTAGAGAACCCAGACAGACTAACACTGAAGCTTTCTTT. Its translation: CRAREPRQTNTEAFF.

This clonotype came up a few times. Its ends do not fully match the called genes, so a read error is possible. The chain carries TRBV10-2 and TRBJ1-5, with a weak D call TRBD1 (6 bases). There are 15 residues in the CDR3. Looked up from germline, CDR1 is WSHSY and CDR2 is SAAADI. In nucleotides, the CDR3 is TGCGCCAGCAATTACGGGGGGCAAAGCAATCCGCCCCAGCATTTC. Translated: CASNYGGQSNPPQHF.

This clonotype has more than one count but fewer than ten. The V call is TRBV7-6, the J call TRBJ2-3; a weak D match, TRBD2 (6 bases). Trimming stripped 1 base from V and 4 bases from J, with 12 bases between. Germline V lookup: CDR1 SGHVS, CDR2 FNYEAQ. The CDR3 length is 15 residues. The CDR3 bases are TGTGCCAGCAGCTTAGACTCCTGGGGGGCAGATACGCAGTATTTT. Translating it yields CASSLDSWGADTQYF. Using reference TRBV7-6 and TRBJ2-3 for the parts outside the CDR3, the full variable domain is GAGVSQSPRYKVTKRGQDVALRCDPISGHVSLYWYRQALGQGPEFLTYFNYEAQQDKSGLPNDRFSAERPEGSISTLTIQRTEQRDSAMYRCASSLDSWGADTQYFGPGTRLTVL.

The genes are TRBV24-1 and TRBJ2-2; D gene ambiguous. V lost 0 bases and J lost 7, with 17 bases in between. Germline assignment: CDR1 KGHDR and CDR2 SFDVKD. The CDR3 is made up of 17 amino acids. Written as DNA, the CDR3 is TGTGCCACCAGTGATTTGAAGCAGGACGGCTGGGGCGGGGAGCTGTTTTTT. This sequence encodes CATSDLKQDGWGGELFF.

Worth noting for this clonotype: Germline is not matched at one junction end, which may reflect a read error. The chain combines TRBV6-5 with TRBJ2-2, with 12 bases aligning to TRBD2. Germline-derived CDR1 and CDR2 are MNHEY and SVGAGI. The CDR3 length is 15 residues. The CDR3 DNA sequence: TGTGCCGGCAGCGGACTAGCGGGGTCCACCGGGGAACTGTTTTTT. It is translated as CAGSGLAGSTGELFF.

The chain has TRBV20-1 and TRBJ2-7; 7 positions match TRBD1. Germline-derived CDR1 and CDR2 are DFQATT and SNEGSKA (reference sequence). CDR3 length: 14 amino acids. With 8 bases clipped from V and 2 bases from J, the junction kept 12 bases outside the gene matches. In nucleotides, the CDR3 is TGCAGTACTACCTCGGACAGGAGTGCCTACGAGCAGTACTTC. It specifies CSTTSDRSAYEQYF.

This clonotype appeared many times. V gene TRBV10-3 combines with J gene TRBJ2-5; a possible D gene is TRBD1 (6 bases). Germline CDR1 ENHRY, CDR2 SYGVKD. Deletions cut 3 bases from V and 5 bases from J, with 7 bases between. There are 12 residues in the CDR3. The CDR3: CAISDDRETQYF. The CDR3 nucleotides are TGTGCCATCAGTGATGACAGGGAGACCCAGTACTTC.

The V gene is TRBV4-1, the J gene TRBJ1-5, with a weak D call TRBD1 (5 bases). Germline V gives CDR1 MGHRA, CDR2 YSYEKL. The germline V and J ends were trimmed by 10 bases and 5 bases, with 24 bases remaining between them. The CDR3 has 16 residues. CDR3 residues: CANRQAPVGSDQPQHF. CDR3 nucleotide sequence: TGCGCCAACAGGCAAGCCCCAGTAGGGAGCGATCAGCCCCAGCATTTT.

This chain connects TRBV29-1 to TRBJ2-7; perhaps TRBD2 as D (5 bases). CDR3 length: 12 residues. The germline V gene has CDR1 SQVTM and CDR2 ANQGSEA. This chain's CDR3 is CNANPPTGEQYF. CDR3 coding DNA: TGCAATGCAAACCCTCCTACGGGAGAGCAGTACTTC.

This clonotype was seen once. The CDR3 coding sequence is TGTGCCAGCAACCGGGGACAGGGGGCTGATACCGGGGAGCTGTTTTTT. Translation: CASNRGQGADTGELFF. The rearrangement joins TRBV4-2 to TRBJ2-2; 12 bases fit TRBD1. The CDR3 length is 16 residues. V trimming: 7 bases; J trimming: 5 bases; junction bases outside the gene matches: 8. The V gene's germline CDR1 is LGHNA and CDR2 YNFKEQ.

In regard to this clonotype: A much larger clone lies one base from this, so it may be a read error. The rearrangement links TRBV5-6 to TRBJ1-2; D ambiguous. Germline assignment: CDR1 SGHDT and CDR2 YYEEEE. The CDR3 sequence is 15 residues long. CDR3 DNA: TGTGCCAGCAGCTTGGGTCAGAGGGCTAACTATGGCTACATCTTC. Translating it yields CASSLGQRANYGYIF.

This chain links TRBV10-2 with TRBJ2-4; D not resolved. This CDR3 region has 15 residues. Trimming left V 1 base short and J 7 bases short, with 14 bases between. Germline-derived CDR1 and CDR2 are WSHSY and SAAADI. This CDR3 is CASSEYRDRRNIQYF. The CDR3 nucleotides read TGCGCCAGCAGTGAGTATCGCGACCGGCGGAACATTCAGTACTTC.

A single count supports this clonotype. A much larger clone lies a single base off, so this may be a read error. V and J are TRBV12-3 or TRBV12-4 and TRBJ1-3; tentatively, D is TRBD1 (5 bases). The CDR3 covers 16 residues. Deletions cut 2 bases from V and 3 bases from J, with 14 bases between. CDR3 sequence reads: CASSLRWGFGGNTIYF. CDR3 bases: TGTGCCAGCAGTTTAAGGTGGGGGTTCGGTGGAAACACCATATATTTT.

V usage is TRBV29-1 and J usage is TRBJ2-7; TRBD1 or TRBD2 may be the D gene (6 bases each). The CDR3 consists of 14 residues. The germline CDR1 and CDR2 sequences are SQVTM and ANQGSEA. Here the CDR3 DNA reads TGCAGTGTCTCAGTGGGGGGCACCTCCTACGAGCAGTACTTC. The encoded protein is CSVSVGGTSYEQYF.

The CDR3 nucleotides read TGCGCCAGCGGCCTTACTAGAGTCGCAGATACGCAGTATTTT. It specifies CASGLTRVADTQYF. The chain employs TRBV5-1 and TRBJ2-3, with D possibly being TRBD2 (5 bases). The germline gives CDR1 SGHRS, CDR2 YFSETQ. The CDR3 has 14 residues. V gave up 7 bases and J gave up 4 bases, with 16 bases separating them.

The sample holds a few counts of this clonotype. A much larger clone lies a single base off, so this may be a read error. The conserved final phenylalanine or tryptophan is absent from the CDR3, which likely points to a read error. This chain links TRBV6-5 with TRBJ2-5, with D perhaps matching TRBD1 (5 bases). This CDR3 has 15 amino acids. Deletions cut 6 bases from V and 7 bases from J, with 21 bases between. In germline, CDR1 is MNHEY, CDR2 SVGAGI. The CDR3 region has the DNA TGTGCCAGCAGACCCTTTGGGCAGGGAAAGGGGACCCAGTACATC. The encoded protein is CASRPFGQGKGTQYI.

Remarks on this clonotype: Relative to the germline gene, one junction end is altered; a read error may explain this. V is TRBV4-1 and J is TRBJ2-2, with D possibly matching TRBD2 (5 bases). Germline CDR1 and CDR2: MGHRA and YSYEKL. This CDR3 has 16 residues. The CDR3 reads CATSQDTGLIPGKLFF. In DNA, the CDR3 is TGCGCCACCAGCCAAGATACGGGGTTGATACCCGGGAAGCTGTTTTTT.

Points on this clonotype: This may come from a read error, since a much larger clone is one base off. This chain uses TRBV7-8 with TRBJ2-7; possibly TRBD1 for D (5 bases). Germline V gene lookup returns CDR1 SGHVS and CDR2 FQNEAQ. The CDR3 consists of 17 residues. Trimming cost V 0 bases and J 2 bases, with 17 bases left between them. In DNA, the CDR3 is TGTGCCAGCAGCTTAGCTAGAGGACATGGAAGGGCCTACGAGCAGTACTTC. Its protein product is CASSLARGHGRAYEQYF.

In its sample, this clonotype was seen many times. CDR3 DNA: TGCAGTGCTAGAGATAGACTTCAGGGCCCCACCTACGAGCAGTACTTC. This encodes CSARDRLQGPTYEQYF. The V and J genes are TRBV20-1 and TRBJ2-7; a possible D gene is TRBD1 (5 bases). V lost 0 bases and J 2 bases, leaving 17 bases between the germline ends. The CDR3 is made up of 16 amino acids. Germline CDR1 and CDR2: DFQATT and SNEGSKA (reference sequence).